This T cell receptor beta chain stems from a study of blood T cell repertoires in COVID-19. Background on the study: Both acute and convalescent COVID-19 samples were obtained from the United States, Italy and Spain. The analysed material was cDNA or gDNA that came from T cells, B-cell-depleted T cells, or PBMCs.

Source study methods: Reference gene primers were amplified, and this amplification served to estimate nucleated cell counts. Clones were read by immunoSEQ multiplex PCR, and TCRdb kept only the in-frame ones, dropping some. That table supplies the V and J calls and clone size; D and trimming were determined from the DNA. The sample consists of about 250,000 clones, roughly 86% of them appearing once. Trimming left V 4 bases short and J 6 bases short, with 13 bases between. This CDR3 has 14 residues. Germline lookup yields CDR1 SGHRS and CDR2 YFSETQ. The J gene is TRBJ1-4, the V gene TRBV5-1; D is unclear. Sequencing was carried out using peripheral blood. The source is a woman aged 55-70 years who had recovered from COVID-19. The CDR3 region is CASSEATSHEKLFF. CDR3 nucleotides: TGCGCCAGCAGCGAGGCCACCAGTCATGAAAAACTGTTTTTT.